Below, 14 T cell receptor beta chains from the same sample are listed, as sequenced in a study of cytomegalovirus exposure and HLA in healthy donors. The PCR made use of 60 Vbeta and 13 Jbeta primers. The data were produced by immunoSEQ multiplex PCR, yet TCRdb's version contains in-frame clones alone and is incomplete. The sample includes approximately 200,000 clones, 60% to 85% of them seen just once. Sequenced sample: PBMCs. These TCRs come from a middle-aged man in good health and CMV-seronegative.

This clone turned up a few times. The V call is TRBV19, the J call TRBJ2-3; the D gene is possibly TRBD2 (5 bases). Trimming shortened V by 3 bases and J by 2 bases, and 9 bases separated the two germline ends. Germline lookup yields CDR1 LNHDA and CDR2 SQIVND (reference sequence). The CDR3 runs to 14 residues. The CDR3 DNA sequence: TGTGCCAGTAGTATCGGACTGTACACAGATACGCAGTATTTT. It is translated as CASSIGLYTDTQYF.

This clone was counted once. The gene calls are TRBV5-4 and TRBJ2-3; no firm D call. V was pared by 5 bases and J by 2 bases, with 9 bases between. The CDR3 extends over 13 amino acids. Germline CDR1 and CDR2: SGHNT and YYREEE (reference sequence). The CDR3 coding sequence is TGTGCCAGCAGTCCTCCTTCCACAGATACGCAGTATTTT. Protein: CASSPPSTDTQYF.

This chain connects TRBV5-4 to TRBJ2-5; D may be TRBD2 (6 bases). The V end lost 7 bases, the J end lost 5 bases, and 12 bases lay between the germline ends. The germline gives CDR1 SGHNT, CDR2 YYREEE (reference sequence). The CDR3 consists of 12 residues. CDR3 DNA: TGTGCCAGCGGAGGGATAGGGGAGACCCAGTACTTC. Translating gives CASGGIGETQYF.

The chain employs TRBV7-3 and TRBJ1-2; 7 nucleotides match TRBD1. Germline V gives CDR1 SGHTA, CDR2 FQGTGA. There are 14 residues in the CDR3. J lost 8 bases, V lost 5 bases, and 11 bases had no gene match. In DNA form, the CDR3 reads TGTGCCAGCAGCAAAACAGGGGTAGAGGGCGGCTACACCTTC. Its protein product is CASSKTGVEGGYTF.

The chain joins TRBV7-9 to TRBJ1-2, with D uncertain. The V gene lost 7 bases and the J gene lost 3 bases, with 21 bases spanning the gap. In germline, CDR1 is SEHNR, CDR2 FQNEAQ (reference sequence). CDR3 length: 16 amino acids. The CDR3 region has the DNA TGTGCCAGCATCCTGACTGGAGCGGGGTCGGACTATGGCTACACCTTC. This translates into CASILTGAGSDYGYTF.

The CDR3 reads CASSLAGKRGYTF. The CDR3 nucleotides are TGTGCCAGCAGCTTGGCAGGGAAAAGAGGCTACACCTTC. The chain has TRBV5-4 and TRBJ1-2; maybe TRBD1 (5 bases). The CDR3 is made up of 13 amino acids. The V end was cut by 0 bases, the J end by 8 bases, with 11 bases between. Germline V lookup: CDR1 SGHNT, CDR2 YYREEE (reference sequence).

This chain links TRBV9 with TRBJ2-5; TRBD1 matches at 9 bases. J was trimmed by 4 bases and V by 4 bases; bases with no gene match: 11. The CDR3 has 16 amino acids. Germline assignment: CDR1 SGDLS and CDR2 YYNGEE. CDR3 nucleotide sequence: TGTGCCAGCAGCTCACCGACAGGGGGGATAGGAGAGACCCAGTACTTC. This codes for CASSSPTGGIGETQYF.

This chain connects TRBV27 to TRBJ1-4; 9 bases align to TRBD1. V shed 5 bases, J shed 7 bases, and the junction held 14 bases outside the gene matches. Germline loops: CDR1 MNHEY, CDR2 SMNVEV (reference sequence). This CDR3 contains 17 residues. The CDR3 region is CASSGVKMTGGGEKLFF. The CDR3 region has the DNA TGTGCCAGCAGTGGGGTTAAGATGACAGGGGGTGGTGAAAAACTGTTTTTT.

This clone was counted once. V and J are TRBV7-9 and TRBJ1-1, with 10 bases fitting TRBD1. J lost 3 bases, V lost 6 bases, and 4 bases had no gene match. The CDR3 spans 14 residues. Germline V gene lookup returns CDR1 SEHNR and CDR2 FQNEAQ (reference sequence). The CDR3 protein is CASRADRGYTEAFF. The CDR3 region has the DNA TGTGCCAGCAGAGCGGACAGGGGGTACACTGAAGCTTTCTTT.

The chain links TRBV28 to TRBJ2-1, with D possibly TRBD1 on 7 matching bases. Germline V gene lookup returns CDR1 MDHEN and CDR2 SYDVKM. CDR3 length equals 15 residues. CDR3 protein: CASSVARGPYNEQFF. The CDR3 bases are TGTGCTTCTAGCGTTGCGAGGGGGCCCTACAATGAGCAGTTCTTC.

This clone occurred a few times. The V and J genes are TRBV6-6 and TRBJ1-4; 7 bases match TRBD1. Losses at the gene ends were 6 bases for V and 6 bases for J; bases not matched to a gene: 10. CDR1 and CDR2 (germline): MNHNY, SVGAGI (reference sequence). The CDR3 runs 15 residues. The CDR3 bases are TGTGCCAGCAGGTCCCTCCTCCAGGGGGATGAAAAACTGTTTTTT. Translation: CASRSLLQGDEKLFF.

This chain links TRBV9 with TRBJ1-1, with D possibly TRBD1 on 5 matching bases. The germline CDR1 and CDR2 sequences are SGDLS and YYNGEE. V lost 3 bases, J lost 1 base, and 7 bases lay in between. The CDR3 extends over 13 amino acids. The CDR3 spells CASSGGGNTEAFF. In DNA form, the CDR3 reads TGTGCCAGCAGCGGCGGGGGGAACACTGAAGCTTTCTTT.

The chain links TRBV29-1 to TRBJ2-1; a weak D match, TRBD2 (5 bases). The ends were cut back, 7 bases at V and 6 bases at J, with 13 bases in the middle. Germline CDR1 and CDR2: SQVTM and ANQGSEA. The CDR3 consists of 12 residues. In DNA, the CDR3 is TGCAGCGCCCTACTAGTCGGCAATGAGCAGTTCTTC. It encodes CSALLVGNEQFF.

The chain recombines TRBV5-6 with TRBJ1-5; 8 bases are shared with TRBD1. CDR3 size: 14 residues. J gave up 11 bases and V 0 bases, and 7 bases lay outside the gene matches. Germline V gives CDR1 SGHDT, CDR2 YYEEEE. The CDR3 DNA is TGTGCCAGCAGCTTGGGGACAGGGTCCCCGTCCCAGCATTTT. Encoded protein: CASSLGTGSPSQHF.